This note documents a single T cell receptor (beta chain) sequence. The CDR3 extends over 15 amino acids. The ends lost 4 bases at V and 3 bases at J; junction bases unmatched: 6. The germline V gene has CDR1 KGHSH and CDR2 LQKENI. As processed by the authors: Reference gene primer amplification gave estimated nucleated cell counts. Assay used: immunoSEQ multiplex PCR; TCRdb lists only in-frame clones, some missing. The V and J calls and clone size were taken over from that table, and D and trimming were inferred from the DNA. Here the sample spans hundreds of thousands of clones, roughly 90% being singletons. The data originate from a study of blood T cell repertoires in COVID-19. Study summary: Sites in the United States, Italy and Spain provided acute and convalescent COVID-19 samples. T cells, B-cell-depleted T cells, or PBMCs supplied cDNA or gDNA.

Source material: peripheral blood. The sequence derives from a woman aged 25 to 39 with active or convalescent COVID-19. The rearrangement joins TRBV18 to TRBJ2-1; the match to TRBD2 covers 7 bases. CDR3: CASSQQLADYNEQFF. The DNA for the CDR3 is TGTGCCAGCTCACAGCAGCTAGCGGACTACAATGAGCAGTTCTTC.